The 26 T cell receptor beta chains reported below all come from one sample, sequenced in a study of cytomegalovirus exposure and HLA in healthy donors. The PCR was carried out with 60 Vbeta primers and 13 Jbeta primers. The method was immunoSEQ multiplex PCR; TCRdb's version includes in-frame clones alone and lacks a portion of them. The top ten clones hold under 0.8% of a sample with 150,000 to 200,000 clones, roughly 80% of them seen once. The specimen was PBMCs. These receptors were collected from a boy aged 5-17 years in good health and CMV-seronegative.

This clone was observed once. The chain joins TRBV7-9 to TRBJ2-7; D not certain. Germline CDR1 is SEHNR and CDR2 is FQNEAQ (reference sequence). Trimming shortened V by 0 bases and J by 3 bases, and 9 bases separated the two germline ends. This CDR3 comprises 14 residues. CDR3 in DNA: TGTGCCAGCAGCTTAGCGCGGCAGTTCTACGAGCAGTACTTC. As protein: CASSLARQFYEQYF.

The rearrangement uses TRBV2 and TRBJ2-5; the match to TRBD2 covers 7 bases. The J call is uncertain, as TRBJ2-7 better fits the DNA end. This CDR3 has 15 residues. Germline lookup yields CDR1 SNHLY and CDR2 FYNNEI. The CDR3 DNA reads TGTGCCAGCAGTGGGGGCGGGGGTAGCGCCTACGAGCAGTACTTC. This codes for CASSGGGGSAYEQYF.

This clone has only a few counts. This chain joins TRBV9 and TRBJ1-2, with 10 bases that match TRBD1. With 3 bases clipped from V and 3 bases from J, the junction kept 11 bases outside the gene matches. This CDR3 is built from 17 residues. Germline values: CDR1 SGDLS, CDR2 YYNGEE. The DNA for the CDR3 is TGTGCCAGCAGCGCAATACGGCGGACAGGGGGGGACTATGGCTACACCTTC. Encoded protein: CASSAIRRTGGDYGYTF.

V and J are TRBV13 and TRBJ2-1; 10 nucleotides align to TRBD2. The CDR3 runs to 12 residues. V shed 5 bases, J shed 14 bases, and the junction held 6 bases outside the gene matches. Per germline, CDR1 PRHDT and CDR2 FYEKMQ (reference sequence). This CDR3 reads CASSLGTSEEFF. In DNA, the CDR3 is TGTGCCAGCAGCCTCGGGACTAGCGAAGAGTTCTTC.

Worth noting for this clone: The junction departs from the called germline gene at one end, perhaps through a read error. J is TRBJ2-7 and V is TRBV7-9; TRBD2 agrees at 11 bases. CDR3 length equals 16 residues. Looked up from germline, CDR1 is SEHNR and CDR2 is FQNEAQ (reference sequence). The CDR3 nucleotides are TGTTCCAGCAGCCCCCGGCTAGCGGGAGGTTCCTACGAGCAGTACTTC. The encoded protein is CSSSPRLAGGSYEQYF.

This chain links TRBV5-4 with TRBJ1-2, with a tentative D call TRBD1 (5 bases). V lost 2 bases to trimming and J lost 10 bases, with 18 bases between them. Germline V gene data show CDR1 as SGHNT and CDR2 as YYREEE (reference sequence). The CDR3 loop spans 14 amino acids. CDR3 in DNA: TGTGCCAGCAGCTTTTCCGGGGGGGATACGCCCTACACCTTC. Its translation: CASSFSGGDTPYTF.

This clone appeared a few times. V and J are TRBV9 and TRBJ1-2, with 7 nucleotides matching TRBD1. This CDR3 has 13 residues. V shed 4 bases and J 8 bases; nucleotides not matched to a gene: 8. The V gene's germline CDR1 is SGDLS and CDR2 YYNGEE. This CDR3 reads CASSPHDRDGYTF. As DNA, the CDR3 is TGTGCCAGCAGCCCACACGACAGGGACGGCTACACCTTC.

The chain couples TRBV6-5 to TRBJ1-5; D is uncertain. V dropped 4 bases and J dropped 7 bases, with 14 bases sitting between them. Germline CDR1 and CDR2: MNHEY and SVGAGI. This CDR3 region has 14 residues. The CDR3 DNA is TGTGCCAGCAGTTCGGCGGAGTCGAGACAGCCCCAGCATTTT. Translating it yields CASSSAESRQPQHF.

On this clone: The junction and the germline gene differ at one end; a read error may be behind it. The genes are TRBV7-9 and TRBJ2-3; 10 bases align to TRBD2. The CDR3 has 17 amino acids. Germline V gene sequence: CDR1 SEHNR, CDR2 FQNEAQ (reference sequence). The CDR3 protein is CSSSLGTSGVLTDTQYF. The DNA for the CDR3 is TGTTCCAGCAGCTTAGGAACTAGCGGGGTACTCACAGATACGCAGTATTTT.

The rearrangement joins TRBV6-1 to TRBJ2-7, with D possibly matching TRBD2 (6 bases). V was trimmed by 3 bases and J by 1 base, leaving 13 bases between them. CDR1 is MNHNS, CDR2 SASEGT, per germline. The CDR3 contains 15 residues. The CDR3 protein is CASSDRIAESYEQYF. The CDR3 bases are TGTGCCAGCAGTGATAGAATAGCGGAGTCCTACGAGCAGTACTTC.

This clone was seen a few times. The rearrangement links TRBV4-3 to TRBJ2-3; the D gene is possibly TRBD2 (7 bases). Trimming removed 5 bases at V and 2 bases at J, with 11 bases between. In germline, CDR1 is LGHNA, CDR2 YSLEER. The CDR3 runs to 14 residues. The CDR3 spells CASSKGGNTDTQYF. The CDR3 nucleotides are TGCGCCAGCAGCAAGGGGGGGAACACAGATACGCAGTATTTT.

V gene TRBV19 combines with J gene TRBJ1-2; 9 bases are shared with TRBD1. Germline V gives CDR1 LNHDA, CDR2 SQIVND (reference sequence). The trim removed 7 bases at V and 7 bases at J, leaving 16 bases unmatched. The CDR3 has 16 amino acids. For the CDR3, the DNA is TGTGCCAGTAAGGACAGGGGACAGATTCGGGCCTCTGGCTACACCTTC. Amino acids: CASKDRGQIRASGYTF.

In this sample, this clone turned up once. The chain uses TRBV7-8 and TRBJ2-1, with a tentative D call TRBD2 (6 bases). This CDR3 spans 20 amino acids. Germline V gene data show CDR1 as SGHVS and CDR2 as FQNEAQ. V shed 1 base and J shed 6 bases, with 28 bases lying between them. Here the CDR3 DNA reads TGTGCCAGCAGCTTAGTTTTTCGGACGGTAGCGATTAGGCGGGGCAATGAGCAGTTCTTC. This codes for CASSLVFRTVAIRRGNEQFF.

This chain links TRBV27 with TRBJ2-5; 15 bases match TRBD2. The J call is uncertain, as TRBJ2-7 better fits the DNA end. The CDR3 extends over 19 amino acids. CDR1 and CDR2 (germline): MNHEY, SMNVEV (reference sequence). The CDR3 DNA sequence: TGTGCCAGCAGTTACCCGGGACTAGCGGGAGGCGTCAGCTCCTACGAGCAGTACTTC. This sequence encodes CASSYPGLAGGVSSYEQYF.

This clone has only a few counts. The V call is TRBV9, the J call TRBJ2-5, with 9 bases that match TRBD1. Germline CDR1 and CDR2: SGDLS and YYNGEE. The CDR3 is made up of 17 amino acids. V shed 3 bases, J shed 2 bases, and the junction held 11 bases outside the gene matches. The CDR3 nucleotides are TGTGCCAGCAGCGCGTCGGGACAGGGCCTTGCACAAGAGACCCAGTACTTC. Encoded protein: CASSASGQGLAQETQYF.

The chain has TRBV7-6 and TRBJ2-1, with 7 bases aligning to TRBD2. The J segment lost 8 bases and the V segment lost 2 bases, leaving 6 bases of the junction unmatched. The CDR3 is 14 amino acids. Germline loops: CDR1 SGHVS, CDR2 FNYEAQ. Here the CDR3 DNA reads TGTGCCAGCAGCTTACCCCCTAGCGGACATGAGCAGTTCTTC. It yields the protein CASSLPPSGHEQFF.

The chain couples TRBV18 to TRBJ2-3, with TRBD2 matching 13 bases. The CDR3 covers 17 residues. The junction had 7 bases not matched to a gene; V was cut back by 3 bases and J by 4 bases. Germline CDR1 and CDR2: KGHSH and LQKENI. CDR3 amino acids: CASSPTLAGGPSDTQYF. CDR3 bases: TGTGCCAGCTCACCGACACTAGCGGGGGGGCCCTCAGATACGCAGTATTTT.

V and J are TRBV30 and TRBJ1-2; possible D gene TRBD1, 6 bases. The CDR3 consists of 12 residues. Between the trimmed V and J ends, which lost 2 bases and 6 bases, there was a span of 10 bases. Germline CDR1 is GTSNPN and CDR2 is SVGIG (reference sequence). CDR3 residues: CAWSKGVDGYTF. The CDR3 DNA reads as TGTGCCTGGAGTAAGGGGGTGGATGGCTACACCTTC.

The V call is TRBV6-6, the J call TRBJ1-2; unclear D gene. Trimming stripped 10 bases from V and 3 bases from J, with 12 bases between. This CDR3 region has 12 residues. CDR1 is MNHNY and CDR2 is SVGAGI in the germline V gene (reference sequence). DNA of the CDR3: TGTGCCACCAGCTCAGTACACTATGGCTACACCTTC. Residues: CATSSVHYGYTF.

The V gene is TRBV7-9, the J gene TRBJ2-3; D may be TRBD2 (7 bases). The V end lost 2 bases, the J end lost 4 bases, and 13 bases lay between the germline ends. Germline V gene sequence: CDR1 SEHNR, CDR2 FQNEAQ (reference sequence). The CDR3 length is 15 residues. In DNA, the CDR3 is TGTGCCAGCAGCTTAAGATGGGAGGGGGCAGATACGCAGTATTTT. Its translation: CASSLRWEGADTQYF.

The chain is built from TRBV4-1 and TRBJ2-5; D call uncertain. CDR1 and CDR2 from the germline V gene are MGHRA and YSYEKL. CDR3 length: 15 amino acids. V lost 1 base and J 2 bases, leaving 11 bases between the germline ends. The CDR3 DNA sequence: TGCGCCAGCAGCCAAGGGCTGGGCCGACAAGAGACCCAGTACTTC. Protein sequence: CASSQGLGRQETQYF.

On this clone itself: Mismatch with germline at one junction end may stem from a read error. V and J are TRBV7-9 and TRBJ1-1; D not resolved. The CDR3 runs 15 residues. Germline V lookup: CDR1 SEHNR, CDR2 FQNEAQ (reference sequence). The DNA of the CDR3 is TGTTCCAGCAGCTTAGTAGGGCGACCGGGGACTGAAGCTTTCTTT. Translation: CSSSLVGRPGTEAFF.

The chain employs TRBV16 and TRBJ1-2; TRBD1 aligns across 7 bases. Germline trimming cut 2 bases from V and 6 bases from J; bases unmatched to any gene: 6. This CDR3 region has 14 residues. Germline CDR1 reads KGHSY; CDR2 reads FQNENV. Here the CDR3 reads CASSQNLQGNGYTF. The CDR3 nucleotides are TGTGCCAGCAGCCAAAACCTACAGGGGAATGGCTACACCTTC.

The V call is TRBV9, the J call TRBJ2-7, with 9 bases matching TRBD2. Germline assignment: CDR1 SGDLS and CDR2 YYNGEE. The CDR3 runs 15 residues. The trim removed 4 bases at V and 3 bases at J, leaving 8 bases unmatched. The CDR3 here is CASSRGGLAGYEQYF. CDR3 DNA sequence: TGTGCCAGCAGCCGGGGGGGACTAGCAGGCTACGAGCAGTACTTC. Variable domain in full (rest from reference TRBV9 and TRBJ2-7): DSGVTQTPKHLITATGQRVTLRCSPRSGDLSVYWYQQSLDQGLQFLIQYYNGEERAKGNILERFSAQQFPDLHSELNLSSLELGDSALYFCASSRGGLAGYEQYFGPGTRLTVT.

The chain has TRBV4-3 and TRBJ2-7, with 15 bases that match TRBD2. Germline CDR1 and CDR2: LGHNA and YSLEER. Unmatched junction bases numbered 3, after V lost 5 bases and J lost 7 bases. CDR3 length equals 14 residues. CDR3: CASSSGLAGGEQYF. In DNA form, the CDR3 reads TGCGCCAGCAGCTCGGGACTAGCGGGAGGAGAGCAGTACTTC.

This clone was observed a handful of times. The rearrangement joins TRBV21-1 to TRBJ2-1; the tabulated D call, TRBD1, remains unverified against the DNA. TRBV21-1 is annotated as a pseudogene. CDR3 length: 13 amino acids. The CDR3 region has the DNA TGTGCCAGGGGTAGGACAGTGTACAATGAGCAGTTCTTC. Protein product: CARGRTVYNEQFF.